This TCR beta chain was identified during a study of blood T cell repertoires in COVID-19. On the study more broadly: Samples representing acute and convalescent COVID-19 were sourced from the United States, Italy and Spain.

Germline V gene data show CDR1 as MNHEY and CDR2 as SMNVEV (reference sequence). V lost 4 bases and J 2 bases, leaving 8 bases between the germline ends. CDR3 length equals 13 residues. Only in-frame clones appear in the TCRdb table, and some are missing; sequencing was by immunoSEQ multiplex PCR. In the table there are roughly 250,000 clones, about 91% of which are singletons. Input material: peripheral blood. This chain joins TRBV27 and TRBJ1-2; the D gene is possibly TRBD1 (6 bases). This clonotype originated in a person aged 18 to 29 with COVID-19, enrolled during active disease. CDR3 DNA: TGTGCCAGCAGTTACAGGGTAAACTATGGCTACACCTTC. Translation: CASSYRVNYGYTF.